The T cell receptor (beta chain) under discussion was sequenced for a study of blood T cell repertoires in COVID-19. Germline V gene data show CDR1 as SQVTM and CDR2 as ANQGSEA. The CDR3 spans 12 residues. Trimming cost V 8 bases and J 0 bases, with 10 bases left between them. Measured with immunoSEQ multiplex PCR; TCRdb has only the in-frame clones, and not every one. The sample includes about 130,000 clones, roughly 88% of them seen just once. The sequenced sample was peripheral blood. This rearrangement joins TRBV29-1 to TRBJ1-1; D perhaps matches TRBD1 (6 bases). The receptor was derived from a woman over 75 with acute or convalescent COVID-19. The CDR3 DNA follows: TGCAGCACGGGACATTTGAACACTGAAGCTTTCTTT. It specifies CSTGHLNTEAFF.